This entry is about one TCR beta chain. The antigen remains undetermined. There was relapse after autologous stem cell transplantation in every patient, and there was variation in brentuximab vedotin exposure. Complete response, partial response or progressive disease were the best responses. The data derive from a study of PD-1 blockade in classical Hodgkin lymphoma. Study information: Intravenous infusions of nivolumab 3 mg/kg reached patients every 2 weeks.

The study's findings and limits: Whoever responded completely had baseline diversity much like that seen in newly diagnosed patients. Reports indicated that newly diagnosed patients had lower baseline TCR diversity than healthy donors did.

The method was immunoSEQ multiplex PCR; TCRdb's version includes in-frame clones alone and lacks a portion of them. The sample lists about 98,000 clones, approximately 92% occurring once. Germline CDR1 is MDHEN and CDR2 is SYDVKM. This CDR3 spans 14 amino acids. Trimming cost V 1 base and J 2 bases; bases outside gene matches: 2. Sequenced material: peripheral blood mononuclear cells (PBMCs), taken at baseline. The chain recombines TRBV28 with TRBJ2-7; 7 bases are shared with TRBD1. The sequence was collected from a human donor with classical Hodgkin lymphoma. The CDR3 DNA reads as TGTGCCAGCAGTTTATTGGGACAGCCCTACGAGCAGTACTTC. It specifies CASSLLGQPYEQYF.